This entry lists 21 T cell receptor beta chains sequenced from one sample in a study of blood T cells in healthy people across ages. A J-beta primer mix and a sample-barcoded 5' primer were used in a second PCR of roughly 6 to 11 cycles. TCRdb called the 5' RACE reads again in MiXCR, with one record for every CDR3 protein. The table has approximately 800,000 distinct CDR3 sequences, around a quarter seen once; the top ten hold under 3%. These same records also appear under a second study, on T cells of mothers and their children.

The sequencing sample was made of blood. These TCRs come from a boy between 10 and 17 years old in good health.

This clonotype has more than one count but fewer than ten. CDR3 DNA sequence: TGTGCCAGCAGCAGGACTAGCGGGGGGGGCTACGAGCAGTACTTC. This gives the protein CASSRTSGGGYEQYF. The V gene is TRBV27, the J gene TRBJ2-7; 15 bases agree with TRBD2. From germline, CDR1 is MNHEY and CDR2 SMNVEV (reference sequence). The CDR3 has 15 residues. V was pared by 6 bases and J by 3 bases, with 3 bases of the junction left unmatched.

This clonotype was seen only a few times. The chain is built from TRBV12-3 or TRBV12-4 and TRBJ1-1; D unresolved. V was shortened by 7 bases and J by 1 base, with 4 bases between the two germline ends. The CDR3 runs 11 residues. CDR3 nucleotides: TGTGCCAGCAAAAAGAACACTGAAGCTTTCTTT. It encodes CASKKNTEAFF.

The chain combines TRBV2 with TRBJ1-1; maybe TRBD1 (5 bases). The V end was cut by 1 base, the J end by 3 bases, with 12 bases between. CDR1 SNHLY and CDR2 FYNNEI come from the germline V gene. The CDR3 is 15 residues long. The CDR3 DNA reads TGTGCCAGCAGTGAAGGGACCGAGGGGTACACTGAAGCTTTCTTT. Its translation: CASSEGTEGYTEAFF.

This chain joins TRBV4-2 and TRBJ1-2; D not certain. With 0 bases removed from V and 5 bases from J, the gap between germline ends came to 7 bases. The CDR3 runs 13 residues. Germline lookup yields CDR1 LGHNA and CDR2 YNFKEQ. In DNA form, the CDR3 reads TGTGCCAGCAGCCAAGATGATTTATATGGCTACACCTTC. This gives the protein CASSQDDLYGYTF.

The gene calls are TRBV20-1 and TRBJ2-5; 9 bases line up with TRBD2. The junction had 7 bases not matched to a gene; V was cut back by 3 bases and J by 5 bases. Germline V lookup: CDR1 DFQATT, CDR2 SNEGSKA (reference sequence). CDR3 length: 14 residues. CDR3 in amino acids: CSASPGLASETQYF. CDR3 sequence (DNA): TGCAGTGCTAGCCCGGGACTAGCAAGTGAGACCCAGTACTTC.

V and J are TRBV20-1 and TRBJ2-6; D may be TRBD1 or TRBD2 (5 bases each). The CDR3 length is 20 residues. The ends were cut back, 1 base at V and 0 bases at J, with 22 bases in the middle. From germline, CDR1 is DFQATT and CDR2 SNEGSKA (reference sequence). The CDR3 region has the DNA TGCAGTGCTAGAGCTCCGGGACGGACCTTGAGTCTCTCTGGGGCCAACGTCCTGACTTTC. Amino acids: CSARAPGRTLSLSGANVLTF.

This clonotype occurred a few times. The chain joins TRBV7-2 to TRBJ2-5, with 7 bases that match TRBD1. From germline, CDR1 is SGHTA and CDR2 FQGNSA. The CDR3 consists of 14 residues. V gave up 1 base and J gave up 5 bases; unmatched junction bases: 4. CDR3 amino acids: CASSLGTGWETQYF. CDR3 nucleotide sequence: TGTGCCAGCAGCTTAGGGACAGGTTGGGAGACCCAGTACTTC.

The V gene is TRBV20-1, the J gene TRBJ2-5, with D perhaps matching TRBD1 (5 bases). In germline, CDR1 is DFQATT, CDR2 SNEGSKA (reference sequence). Between the trimmed V and J ends, which lost 5 bases and 3 bases, there was a span of 19 bases. This CDR3 contains 15 residues. The CDR3 nucleotides are TGCAGTGCTGGGGCGATATGGGGATTGAAAGAGACCCAGTACTTC. It encodes CSAGAIWGLKETQYF.

The rearrangement uses TRBV14 and TRBJ2-7, with TRBD2 as a possible D gene (5 bases). CDR1 SGHDN and CDR2 FVKESK come from the germline V gene. The length of the CDR3 is 14 residues. V gave up 0 bases and J gave up 3 bases, with 9 bases separating them. The CDR3 sequence is CASSQERRDYEQYF. CDR3 bases: TGTGCCAGCAGCCAAGAAAGACGGGACTACGAGCAGTACTTC.

This clonotype was observed a handful of times. The CDR3 reads CASSRWDRPSYNEQFF. The CDR3 nucleotides are TGCGCCAGCAGTCGTTGGGACAGGCCCTCCTACAATGAGCAGTTCTTC. The genes are TRBV10-2 and TRBJ2-1, with 8 bases identical to TRBD1. The germline gives CDR1 WSHSY, CDR2 SAAADI. The CDR3 is 16 residues long. Trimming removed 5 bases from V and 0 bases from J; junction bases left unmatched: 6.

This clonotype occurred a few times. The chain uses TRBV6-2 or TRBV6-3 and TRBJ2-7; the D is unclear. This CDR3 is built from 11 residues. Looked up from germline, CDR1 is MNHEY and CDR2 is SVGEGT. Trimming pared 6 bases from V and 6 bases from J, leaving 9 bases between. The CDR3 DNA reads as TGTGCCAGCAGCCGCATCGGCGAGCAGTACTTC. Protein: CASSRIGEQYF.

This clonotype was counted a few times. The rearrangement links TRBV15 to TRBJ1-1; D gene ambiguous. Germline loops: CDR1 LNHNV, CDR2 YYDKDF (reference sequence). V was pared by 4 bases and J by 1 base, with 7 bases between. The CDR3 runs 13 residues. The CDR3 here is CATSTTGNTEAFF. For the CDR3, the DNA is TGTGCCACCAGCACAACCGGGAACACTGAAGCTTTCTTT.

The J gene is TRBJ2-2, the V gene TRBV6-1, with 8 bases that match TRBD1. This CDR3 has 16 residues. CDR1 MNHNS and CDR2 SASEGT come from the germline V gene. Trimming removed 6 bases from V and 6 bases from J; junction bases left unmatched: 12. The CDR3 region has the DNA TGTGCCAGCAGCGCACCGGACAGGGTAGCGGCCGGGGAGCTGTTTTTT. Protein sequence: CASSAPDRVAAGELFF.

There are a few counts of this clonotype. At one end the junction does not follow the germline gene, possibly because of a read error. The chain is built from TRBV3-1 and TRBJ2-5; D unresolved. The DNA end favors TRBJ2-7, so the J call may be wrong. The germline V gene encodes CDR1 LGHDT and CDR2 YNNKEL (reference sequence). The CDR3 is made up of 14 amino acids. CDR3 nucleotides: TGTGCCAGTAGCCTGAATCCAGGAACCTACGAGCAGTACTTC. Translation: CASSLNPGTYEQYF.

This clonotype was found a few times. The chain recombines TRBV9 with TRBJ2-2; D gene unclear. This CDR3 contains 14 residues. The V end lost 2 bases, the J end lost 3 bases, and 8 bases lay between the germline ends. Per germline, CDR1 SGDLS and CDR2 YYNGEE. For the CDR3, the DNA is TGTGCCAGCAGCGTTCATGGGGACACCGGGGAGCTGTTTTTT. This translates into CASSVHGDTGELFF.

In this sample, this clonotype turned up a few times. CDR3 DNA: TGTGCCAGCAGCAAGGGACACACCAAAAACATTCAGTACTTC. This translates into CASSKGHTKNIQYF. The chain has TRBV7-2 and TRBJ2-4; possible D gene TRBD1, 6 bases. Between the trimmed V and J ends, which lost 5 bases and 2 bases, there was a span of 10 bases. This CDR3 is 14 amino acids long. CDR1 SGHTA and CDR2 FQGNSA come from the germline V gene.

The CDR3 reads CSVEGQGSEQYF. CDR3 in DNA: TGCAGCGTTGAAGGGCAGGGTAGCGAGCAGTACTTC. The chain links TRBV29-1 to TRBJ2-7, with D perhaps matching TRBD1 (5 bases). The CDR3 has 12 residues. Germline lookup yields CDR1 SQVTM and CDR2 ANQGSEA. Trimming shortened V by 1 base and J by 6 bases, and 10 bases separated the two germline ends.

This sequence joins TRBV3-1 and TRBJ2-5; D is unresolved. With the DNA end fitting TRBJ2-1 better, the J assignment may be wrong. Germline lookup yields CDR1 LGHDT and CDR2 YNNKEL (reference sequence). The CDR3 loop spans 13 amino acids. The CDR3 coding sequence is TGTGCCAGCAGCCGCTTGAGCCTCAATGAGCAGTTCTTC. This codes for CASSRLSLNEQFF.

This clonotype was seen more than once but under ten times. This rearrangement joins TRBV6-5 to TRBJ2-3; TRBD1 matches 8 bases. With V trimmed by 7 bases and J by 1 base, 10 bases remained unmatched. This CDR3 has 16 residues. CDR1 and CDR2 (germline): MNHEY, SVGAGI. Written as DNA, the CDR3 is TGTGCCAGCACTAGCCGCCTGACAGGGGGCACAGATACGCAGTATTTT. Protein product: CASTSRLTGGTDTQYF.

This clonotype was counted only a few times. The J gene is TRBJ2-3, the V gene TRBV7-8; D is possibly TRBD1 or TRBD2 (5 bases each). The ends were cut back, 5 bases at V and 5 bases at J, with 14 bases in the middle. CDR3 length: 14 amino acids. Germline loops: CDR1 SGHVS, CDR2 FQNEAQ. The CDR3 here is CASSTPGPRDTQYF. DNA of the CDR3: TGTGCCAGCAGCACACCGGGACCGAGAGATACGCAGTATTTT.

The chain employs TRBV12-3 or TRBV12-4 and TRBJ2-6; TRBD1 or TRBD2 may be the D gene (5 bases each). V was pared by 4 bases and J by 0 bases, with 10 bases between. CDR3 length: 16 amino acids. DNA for the CDR3: TGTGCCAGCAGTTCACTAGGGGACTCTGGGGCCAACGTCCTGACTTTC. As protein: CASSSLGDSGANVLTF.